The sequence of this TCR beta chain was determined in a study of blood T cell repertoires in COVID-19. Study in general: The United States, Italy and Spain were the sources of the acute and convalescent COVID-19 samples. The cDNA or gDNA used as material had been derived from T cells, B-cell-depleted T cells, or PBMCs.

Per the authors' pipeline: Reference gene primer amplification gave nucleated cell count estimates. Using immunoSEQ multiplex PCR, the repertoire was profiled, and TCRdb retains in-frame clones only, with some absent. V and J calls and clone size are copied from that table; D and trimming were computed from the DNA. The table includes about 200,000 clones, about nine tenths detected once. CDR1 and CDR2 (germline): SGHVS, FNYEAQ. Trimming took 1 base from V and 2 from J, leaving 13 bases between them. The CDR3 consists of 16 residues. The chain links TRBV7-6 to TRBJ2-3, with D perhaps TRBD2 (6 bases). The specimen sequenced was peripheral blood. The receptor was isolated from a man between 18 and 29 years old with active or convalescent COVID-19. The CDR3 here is CASSLVGGGYTDTQYF. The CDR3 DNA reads TGTGCCAGCAGCTTAGTAGGTGGGGGGTACACAGATACGCAGTATTTT.